This T cell receptor beta chain appears in the sequencing data of a study of T cell responses to AZD1222 COVID-19 vaccine. Study information: It was second doses at about 4 or about 12 weeks that were pooled. General study points: Among AZD1222 vaccinees, only 5 to 7 were seropositive at baseline. Donors skewed white British and female; clonal diversity was possibly underestimated. Targeting of unmutated variant regions was reportedly seen in nearly half of spike-specific TCRs.

J gave up 0 bases and V 6 bases, and 4 bases lay outside the gene matches. Germline V gives CDR1 SGHTA, CDR2 FQGNSA. The CDR3 has 14 residues. Generated by immunoSEQ multiplex PCR, the TCRdb table keeps only in-frame clones and is missing some. The sample consists of around 81,000 clones, over 80% of them appearing once. With respect to this clone: Its antigen is unknown.

This sequence joins TRBV7-2 and TRBJ1-1, with TRBD1 matching 7 bases. This TCR derives from an adult in good health. The sample was peripheral blood, taken on day 0 of AZD1222 vaccination. CDR3 nucleotides: TGTGCCAGCAGGGGACAGAGACTGAACACTGAAGCTTTCTTT. As protein: CASRGQRLNTEAFF. Supplemented by reference TRBV7-2 and TRBJ1-1, the full variable domain reads GAGVSQSPSNKVTEKGKDVELRCDPISGHTALYWYRQSLGQGLEFLIYFQGNSAPDKSGLPSDRFSAERTGGSVSTLTIQRTQQEDSAVYLCASRGQRLNTEAFFGQGTRLTVV.